This T cell receptor (beta chain) is from a study of cytomegalovirus exposure and HLA in healthy donors. Study context: In a previous analysis, 100 million to 140 million unique TCR beta sequences were found from 170 million or so T cells.

The primer mix had 60 Vbeta and 13 Jbeta primers. Method: immunoSEQ multiplex PCR; TCRdb's copy keeps in-frame clones and lacks some. Of roughly 150,000 clones in the sample, approximately 78% were seen once. Study-level results: The authors enumerated roughly 180 TCR beta chains as linked to cytomegalovirus. Later, TCR association rates were found to vary by HLA locus, highest for DRB1 and lowest for HLA-C.

Details on this clone: No antigen is known for it.

Germline V lookup: CDR1 SGHRS, CDR2 YFSETQ. The CDR3 has 16 residues. Trimming cost V 0 bases and J 10 bases; bases outside gene matches: 9. This clonotype originated in a male donor in good health and CMV-seropositive. Sequenced sample: PBMCs. This chain uses TRBV5-1 with TRBJ2-1; 11 nucleotides align to TRBD2. CDR3: CASSLDSQLAGVEQFF. The CDR3 nucleotides are TGCGCCAGCAGCTTGGATTCGCAACTAGCGGGAGTAGAGCAGTTCTTC.